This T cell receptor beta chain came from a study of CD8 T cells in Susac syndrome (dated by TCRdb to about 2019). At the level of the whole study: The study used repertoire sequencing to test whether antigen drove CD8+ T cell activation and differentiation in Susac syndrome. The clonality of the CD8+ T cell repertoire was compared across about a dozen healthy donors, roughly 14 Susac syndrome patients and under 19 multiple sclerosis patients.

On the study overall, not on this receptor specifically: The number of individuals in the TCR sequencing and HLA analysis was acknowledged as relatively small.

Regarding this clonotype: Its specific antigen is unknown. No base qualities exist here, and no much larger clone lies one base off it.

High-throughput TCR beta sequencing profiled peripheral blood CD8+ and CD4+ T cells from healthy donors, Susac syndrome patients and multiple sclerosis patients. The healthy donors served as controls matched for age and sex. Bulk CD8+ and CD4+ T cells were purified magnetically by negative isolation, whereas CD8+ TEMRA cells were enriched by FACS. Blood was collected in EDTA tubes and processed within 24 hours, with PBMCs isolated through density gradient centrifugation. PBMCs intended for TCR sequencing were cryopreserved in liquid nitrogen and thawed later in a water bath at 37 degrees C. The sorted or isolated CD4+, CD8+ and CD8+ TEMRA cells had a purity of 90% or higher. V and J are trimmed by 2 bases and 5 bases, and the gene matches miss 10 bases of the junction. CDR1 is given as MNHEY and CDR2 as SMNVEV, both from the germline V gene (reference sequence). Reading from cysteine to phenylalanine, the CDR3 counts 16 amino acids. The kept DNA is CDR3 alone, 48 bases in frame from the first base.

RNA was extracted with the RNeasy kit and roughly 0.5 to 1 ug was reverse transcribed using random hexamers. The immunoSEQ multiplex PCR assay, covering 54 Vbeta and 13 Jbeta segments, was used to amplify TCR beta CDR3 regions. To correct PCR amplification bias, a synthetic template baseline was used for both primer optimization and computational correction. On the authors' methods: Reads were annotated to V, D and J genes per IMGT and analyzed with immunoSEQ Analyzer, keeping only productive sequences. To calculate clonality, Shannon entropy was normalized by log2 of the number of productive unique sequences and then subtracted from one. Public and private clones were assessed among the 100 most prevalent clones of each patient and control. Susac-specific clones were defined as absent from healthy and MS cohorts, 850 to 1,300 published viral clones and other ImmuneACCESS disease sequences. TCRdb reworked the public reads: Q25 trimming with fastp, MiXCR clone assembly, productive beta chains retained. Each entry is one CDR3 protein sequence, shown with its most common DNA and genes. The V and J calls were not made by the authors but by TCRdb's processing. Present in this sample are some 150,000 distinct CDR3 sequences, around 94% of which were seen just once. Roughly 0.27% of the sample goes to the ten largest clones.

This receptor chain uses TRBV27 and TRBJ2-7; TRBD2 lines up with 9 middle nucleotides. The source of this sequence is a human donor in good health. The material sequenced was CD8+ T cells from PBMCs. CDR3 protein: CASSLNLYSGRNEQYF. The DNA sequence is TGTGCCAGCAGTTTAAACTTGTATAGCGGGAGAAACGAGCAGTACTTC.